This TCR beta chain was sequenced for a study of response to subunit inactivated influenza vaccine. The study, taken as a whole, reports: Seasonal influenza vaccination, on each occasion, was suggested by the authors to recruit few new T cells.

TCRdb reanalysed the RT-PCR reads using MiXCR and keeps one entry per CDR3 protein. This repertoire shows around 650,000 distinct CDR3 sequences, about a sixth found once; its top ten account for more than 9%. This clonotype showed up just a few times. The antigen remains undetermined. The TCR was taken from a man in his fifties who received an inactivated influenza vaccine. Sequences were derived from PBMCs from blood, sampled about 13 days after vaccination.

The CDR3 DNA reads as TGCGCCAGCAGCTTGGCAGGCGGGGGCCACTCCTACGAGCAGTACTTC. It translates to CASSLAGGGHSYEQYF. The chain is built from TRBV5-1 and TRBJ2-7; D is possibly TRBD2 (7 bases). Deletions cut 0 bases from V and 0 bases from J, with 13 bases between. CDR3 length: 16 residues. CDR1 and CDR2 (germline): SGHRS, YFSETQ.